These T cell receptor beta chains were read from a single sample in a study of beta chain features in type 1 diabetes. The repertoire was sequenced with immunoSEQ multiplex PCR; TCRdb's copy has only in-frame clones and lacks some. The table has 350,000 to 450,000 clones, about 16% seen once; the top ten hold 0.019%. Source material: naive CD4+ T cells from blood. These receptors were obtained from a woman aged 18-29 years in good health. Both conserved end residues are part of each CDR3. Each record gives: J gene, V gene, clone size, D gene, CDR3 protein, CDR3 DNA. D genes are given only for firm matches. For some rows the clone size is stated as once, few or many, or as a class when expanded; others skip it.

j_call: TRBJ1-2
v_call: TRBV30
clone_size: .
d_call: TRBD1
cdr3_aa: CAWSLQGAANYGYTF
cdr3_nt: TGTGCCTGGAGCCTACAGGGGGCGGCTAACTATGGCTACACCTTC

j_call: TRBJ1-1
v_call: TRBV29-1
clone_size: few
d_call: TRBD1
cdr3_aa: CSGHRRGLDTEAFF
cdr3_nt: TGCAGCGGACACCGCAGGGGGCTGGACACTGAAGCTTTCTTT

j_call: TRBJ2-5
v_call: TRBV15
clone_size: .
d_call: .
cdr3_aa: CATSRDYGSETQYF
cdr3_nt: TGTGCCACCAGCAGAGATTACGGGTCCGAGACCCAGTACTTC

j_call: TRBJ2-7
v_call: TRBV14
clone_size: .
d_call: TRBD2
cdr3_aa: CASSQGGLARNEQYF
cdr3_nt: TGTGCCAGCAGCCAAGGGGGACTAGCGAGGAACGAGCAGTACTTC

j_call: TRBJ1-2
v_call: TRBV27
clone_size: .
d_call: .
cdr3_aa: CASSLRQGPRGYTF
cdr3_nt: TGTGCCAGCAGTTTACGTCAGGGTCCCAGGGGCTACACCTTC

j_call: TRBJ2-7
v_call: TRBV28
clone_size: .
d_call: .
cdr3_aa: CASTLDTTFSYEQYF
cdr3_nt: TGTGCCAGCACGCTGGACACCACATTCTCCTACGAGCAGTACTTC

j_call: TRBJ2-7
v_call: TRBV13
clone_size: few
d_call: .
cdr3_aa: CASSIQSYEQYF
cdr3_nt: TGTGCCAGCAGCATCCAATCCTACGAGCAGTACTTC

j_call: TRBJ2-7
v_call: TRBV29-1
clone_size: few
d_call: .
cdr3_aa: CSVGLDWSSYEQYF
cdr3_nt: TGCAGCGTCGGTCTGGACTGGAGCTCCTACGAGCAGTACTTC

j_call: TRBJ2-1
v_call: TRBV18
clone_size: few
d_call: .
cdr3_aa: CASSPIPVTYNEQFF
cdr3_nt: TGTGCCAGCTCACCAATTCCGGTAACCTACAATGAGCAGTTCTTC

j_call: TRBJ2-6
v_call: TRBV30
clone_size: few
d_call: TRBD1
cdr3_aa: CAWTSDRAGANVLTF
cdr3_nt: TGTGCCTGGACCTCAGACAGGGCTGGGGCCAACGTCCTGACTTTC

j_call: TRBJ2-1
v_call: TRBV5-4
clone_size: .
d_call: .
cdr3_aa: CASSNPPLDNEQFF
cdr3_nt: TGTGCCAGCAGCAATCCTCCACTGGACAATGAGCAGTTCTTC

j_call: TRBJ2-1
v_call: TRBV30
clone_size: once
d_call: .
cdr3_aa: CAWSRISRAYNEQFF
cdr3_nt: TGTGCCTGGAGTAGGATTAGCCGCGCCTACAATGAGCAGTTCTTC

j_call: TRBJ2-1
v_call: TRBV20-1
clone_size: few
d_call: .
cdr3_aa: CSASPGEGQFF
cdr3_nt: TGCAGTGCTAGCCCTGGAGAGGGGCAGTTCTTC

j_call: TRBJ1-2
v_call: TRBV7-2
clone_size: few
d_call: .
cdr3_aa: CASSRTPGDYGYTF
cdr3_nt: TGTGCCAGCAGCCGAACGCCAGGGGACTATGGCTACACCTTC

j_call: TRBJ2-6
v_call: TRBV30
clone_size: few
d_call: TRBD2
cdr3_aa: CAWRILAGVAGANVLTF
cdr3_nt: TGTGCCTGGAGGATACTAGCGGGAGTAGCAGGGGCCAACGTCCTGACTTTC

j_call: TRBJ2-7
v_call: TRBV5-1
clone_size: few
d_call: TRBD1
cdr3_aa: CASRTDRGNEQYF
cdr3_nt: TGCGCCAGCAGAACGGACAGGGGCAACGAGCAGTACTTC

j_call: TRBJ2-5
v_call: TRBV18
clone_size: .
d_call: .
cdr3_aa: CASSPEGPRPETQYF
cdr3_nt: TGTGCCAGCTCACCTGAGGGCCCTCGACCAGAGACCCAGTACTTC

j_call: TRBJ1-1
v_call: TRBV30
clone_size: few
d_call: .
cdr3_aa: CAWKQGIGTDEAFF
cdr3_nt: TGTGCCTGGAAACAGGGAATCGGAACCGATGAAGCTTTCTTT

j_call: TRBJ1-4
v_call: TRBV18
clone_size: few
d_call: TRBD1
cdr3_aa: CASSPGTVNEKLFF
cdr3_nt: TGTGCCAGCTCACCAGGGACAGTAAATGAAAAACTGTTTTTT

j_call: TRBJ1-1
v_call: TRBV7-2
clone_size: .
d_call: .
cdr3_aa: CASSFGWNTEAFF
cdr3_nt: TGTGCCAGCAGCTTTGGCTGGAACACTGAAGCTTTCTTT

j_call: TRBJ1-2
v_call: TRBV30
clone_size: .
d_call: .
cdr3_aa: CAWREWGRGHYGYTF
cdr3_nt: TGTGCCTGGAGGGAATGGGGCAGGGGACACTATGGCTACACCTTC

j_call: TRBJ1-4
v_call: TRBV29-1
clone_size: .
d_call: .
cdr3_aa: CSVEAGEGNEKLFF
cdr3_nt: TGCAGCGTAGAAGCAGGGGAAGGTAATGAAAAACTGTTTTTT

j_call: TRBJ1-1
v_call: TRBV30
clone_size: few
d_call: TRBD1
cdr3_aa: CAWKAGTGNTEAFF
cdr3_nt: TGTGCCTGGAAAGCAGGGACAGGGAACACTGAAGCTTTCTTT

j_call: TRBJ1-5
v_call: TRBV9
clone_size: .
d_call: .
cdr3_aa: CASSVDQGNSNQPQHF
cdr3_nt: TGTGCCAGCAGCGTAGATCAGGGGAATAGCAATCAGCCCCAGCATTTT

j_call: TRBJ2-3
v_call: TRBV30
clone_size: .
d_call: .
cdr3_aa: CAWEPPPTDTQYF
cdr3_nt: TGTGCCTGGGAGCCCCCCCCGACAGATACGCAGTATTTT

j_call: TRBJ1-2
v_call: TRBV30
clone_size: .
d_call: .
cdr3_aa: CAWSVVEGRGYGYTF
cdr3_nt: TGTGCCTGGAGTGTCGTCGAGGGTCGAGGCTATGGCTACACCTTC

j_call: TRBJ2-7
v_call: TRBV27
clone_size: .
d_call: .
cdr3_aa: CASSLLVGASYEQYF
cdr3_nt: TGTGCCAGCAGTTTATTAGTGGGAGCTTCCTACGAGCAGTACTTC

j_call: TRBJ2-3
v_call: TRBV7-9
clone_size: few
d_call: .
cdr3_aa: CASSLARGDTQYF
cdr3_nt: TGTGCCAGCAGCTTAGCCAGGGGAGATACGCAGTATTTT

j_call: TRBJ2-2
v_call: TRBV19
clone_size: .
d_call: .
cdr3_aa: CASSVDYSNTGELFF
cdr3_nt: TGTGCCAGTAGTGTCGACTATTCGAACACCGGGGAGCTGTTTTTT

j_call: TRBJ2-7
v_call: TRBV28
clone_size: .
d_call: .
cdr3_aa: CASSPPMLHTEQYF
cdr3_nt: TGTGCCAGCAGTCCACCAATGCTCCACACCGAGCAGTACTTC

j_call: TRBJ2-1
v_call: TRBV20-1
clone_size: few
d_call: .
cdr3_aa: CSARLYNEQFF
cdr3_nt: TGCAGTGCTAGGCTATACAATGAGCAGTTCTTC

j_call: TRBJ1-5
v_call: TRBV7-9
clone_size: few
d_call: .
cdr3_aa: CASSLGTDQPQHF
cdr3_nt: TGTGCCAGCAGCTTAGGGACAGATCAGCCCCAGCATTTT

j_call: TRBJ1-1
v_call: TRBV28
clone_size: .
d_call: TRBD1
cdr3_aa: CASSFGDRGRANTEAFF
cdr3_nt: TGTGCCAGCAGTTTTGGTGACAGGGGGCGGGCGAACACTGAAGCTTTCTTT

j_call: TRBJ2-2
v_call: TRBV7-2
clone_size: .
d_call: .
cdr3_aa: CASSPMRSTGELFF
cdr3_nt: TGTGCCAGCAGCCCGATGCGTTCGACCGGGGAGCTGTTTTTT

j_call: TRBJ2-7
v_call: TRBV29-1
clone_size: .
d_call: TRBD2
cdr3_aa: CSVAASGSYEQYF
cdr3_nt: TGCAGCGTTGCTGCTAGCGGGAGCTACGAGCAGTACTTC

j_call: TRBJ1-1
v_call: TRBV7-2
clone_size: few
d_call: TRBD1
cdr3_aa: CASSFRGPGEAFF
cdr3_nt: TGTGCCAGCAGCTTCAGGGGGCCCGGTGAAGCTTTCTTT

j_call: TRBJ2-3
v_call: TRBV7-2
clone_size: few
d_call: .
cdr3_aa: CASSSSTDTQYF
cdr3_nt: TGTGCCAGCAGCTCGAGCACAGATACGCAGTATTTT

j_call: TRBJ2-7
v_call: TRBV7-2
clone_size: .
d_call: TRBD2
cdr3_aa: CASSLGLAGGSSYEQYF
cdr3_nt: TGTGCCAGCAGCCTTGGGCTAGCGGGGGGAAGCTCCTACGAGCAGTACTTC

j_call: TRBJ1-5
v_call: TRBV7-9
clone_size: .
d_call: TRBD1
cdr3_aa: CASSSGTATLSNQPQHF
cdr3_nt: TGTGCCAGCAGTTCCGGGACAGCGACCCTTAGCAATCAGCCCCAGCATTTT

j_call: TRBJ2-2
v_call: TRBV28
clone_size: .
d_call: .
cdr3_aa: CASTRRTGELFF
cdr3_nt: TGTGCCAGCACCCGCCGGACCGGGGAGCTGTTTTTT

j_call: TRBJ2-7
v_call: TRBV25-1
clone_size: .
d_call: .
cdr3_aa: CASSEGGASSYEQYF
cdr3_nt: TGTGCCAGCAGTGAAGGCGGGGCAAGCTCCTACGAGCAGTACTTC

j_call: TRBJ2-3
v_call: TRBV18
clone_size: .
d_call: .
cdr3_aa: CASSPPSGVTDTQYF
cdr3_nt: TGTGCCAGCTCACCACCGTCGGGGGTCACAGATACGCAGTATTTT

j_call: TRBJ2-1
v_call: TRBV5-1
clone_size: .
d_call: .
cdr3_aa: CASSTSSDEQFF
cdr3_nt: TGCGCCAGCAGCACTAGTAGTGATGAGCAGTTCTTC

j_call: TRBJ2-1
v_call: TRBV7-9
clone_size: few
d_call: TRBD2
cdr3_aa: CASRGSGSSYNEQFF
cdr3_nt: TGTGCCAGCAGGGGAAGCGGGAGCTCCTACAATGAGCAGTTCTTC

j_call: TRBJ2-4
v_call: TRBV27
clone_size: few
d_call: .
cdr3_aa: CATQTGPPNIQYF
cdr3_nt: TGTGCCACCCAAACAGGGCCCCCGAACATTCAGTACTTC

j_call: TRBJ2-5
v_call: TRBV5-1
clone_size: .
d_call: .
cdr3_aa: CASSPDRTETQYF
cdr3_nt: TGCGCCAGCAGCCCCGACAGGACCGAGACCCAGTACTTC